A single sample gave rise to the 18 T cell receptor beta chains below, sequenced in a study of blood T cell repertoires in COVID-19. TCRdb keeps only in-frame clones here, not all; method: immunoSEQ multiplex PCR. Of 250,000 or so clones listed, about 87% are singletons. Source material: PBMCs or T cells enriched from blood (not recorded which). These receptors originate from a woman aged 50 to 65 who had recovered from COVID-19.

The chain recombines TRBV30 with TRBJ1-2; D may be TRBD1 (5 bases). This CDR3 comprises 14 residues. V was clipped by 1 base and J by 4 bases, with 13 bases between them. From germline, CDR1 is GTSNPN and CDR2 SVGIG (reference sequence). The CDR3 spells CAWSDQYGAYGYTF. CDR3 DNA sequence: TGTGCCTGGAGTGACCAATATGGGGCCTATGGCTACACCTTC.

CDR3 sequence: CASSYERDYGYTF. CDR3 nucleotides: TGTGCCAGCAGCTATGAACGGGACTATGGCTACACCTTC. This rearrangement joins TRBV3-1 (or the pseudogene TRBV3-2) to TRBJ1-2; D gene ambiguous. The germline V and J ends were trimmed by 5 bases and 3 bases, with 10 bases remaining between them. Germline V gene data show CDR1 as LGHDT and CDR2 as YNNKEL (reference sequence). The CDR3 covers 13 residues.

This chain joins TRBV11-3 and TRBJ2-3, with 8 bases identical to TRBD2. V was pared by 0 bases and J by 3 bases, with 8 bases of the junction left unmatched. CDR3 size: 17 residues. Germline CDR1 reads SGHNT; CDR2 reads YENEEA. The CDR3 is CASSLDGSGKITDTQYF. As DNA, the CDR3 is TGTGCCAGCAGCTTAGATGGTAGCGGGAAAATAACAGATACGCAGTATTTT.

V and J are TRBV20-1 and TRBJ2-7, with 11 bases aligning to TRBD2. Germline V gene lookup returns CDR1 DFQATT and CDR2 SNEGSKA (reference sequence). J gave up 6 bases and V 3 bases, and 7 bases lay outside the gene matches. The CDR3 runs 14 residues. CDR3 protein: CSASQASGRSEQYF. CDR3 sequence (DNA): TGCAGTGCTAGTCAGGCTAGCGGGAGGAGCGAGCAGTACTTC.

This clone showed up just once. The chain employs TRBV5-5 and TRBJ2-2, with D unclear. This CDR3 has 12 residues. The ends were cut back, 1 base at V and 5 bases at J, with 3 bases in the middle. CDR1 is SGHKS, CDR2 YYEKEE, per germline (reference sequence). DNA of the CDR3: TGTGCCAGCAGCTTGTATACCGGGGAGCTGTTTTTT. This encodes CASSLYTGELFF.

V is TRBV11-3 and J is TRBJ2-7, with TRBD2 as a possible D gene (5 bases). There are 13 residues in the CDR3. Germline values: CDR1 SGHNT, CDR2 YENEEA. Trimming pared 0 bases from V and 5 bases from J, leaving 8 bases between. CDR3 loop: CASSLEGAHEQYF. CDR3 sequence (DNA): TGTGCCAGCAGCTTAGAGGGAGCTCACGAGCAGTACTTC.

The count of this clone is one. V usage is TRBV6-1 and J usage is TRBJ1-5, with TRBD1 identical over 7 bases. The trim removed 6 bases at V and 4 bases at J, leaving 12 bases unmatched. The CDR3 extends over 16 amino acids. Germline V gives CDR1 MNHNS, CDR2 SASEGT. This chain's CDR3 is CASRENPGQLNQPQHF. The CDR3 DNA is TGTGCCAGCAGAGAAAATCCGGGACAGCTTAATCAGCCCCAGCATTTT.

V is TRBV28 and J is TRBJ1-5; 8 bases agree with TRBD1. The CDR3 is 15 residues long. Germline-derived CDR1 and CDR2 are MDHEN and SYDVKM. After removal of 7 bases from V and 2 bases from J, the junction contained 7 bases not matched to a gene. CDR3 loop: CASNTQGGGNQPQHF. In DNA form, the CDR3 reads TGTGCCAGCAATACACAGGGGGGCGGCAATCAGCCCCAGCATTTT.

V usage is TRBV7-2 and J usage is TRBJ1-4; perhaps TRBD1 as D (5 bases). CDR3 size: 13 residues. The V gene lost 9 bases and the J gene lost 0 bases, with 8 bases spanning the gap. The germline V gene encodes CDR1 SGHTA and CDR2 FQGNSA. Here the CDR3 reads CASGGATNEKLFF. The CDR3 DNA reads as TGTGCCAGTGGGGGGGCAACTAATGAAAAACTGTTTTTT.

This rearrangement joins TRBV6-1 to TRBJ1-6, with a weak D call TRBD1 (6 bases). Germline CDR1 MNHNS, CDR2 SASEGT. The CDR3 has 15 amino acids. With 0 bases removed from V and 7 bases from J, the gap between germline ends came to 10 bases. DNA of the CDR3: TGTGCCAGCAGTGAAGCATGGGGGGGCAATTCACCCCTCCACTTT. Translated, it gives CASSEAWGGNSPLHF.

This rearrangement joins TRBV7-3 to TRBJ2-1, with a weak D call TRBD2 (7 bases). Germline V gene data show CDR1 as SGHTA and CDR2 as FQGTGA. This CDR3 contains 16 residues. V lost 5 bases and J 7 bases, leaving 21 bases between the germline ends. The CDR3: CASSPPGAGALNEQFF. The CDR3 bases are TGTGCCAGCAGCCCCCCCGGGGCGGGGGCCCTTAATGAGCAGTTCTTC.

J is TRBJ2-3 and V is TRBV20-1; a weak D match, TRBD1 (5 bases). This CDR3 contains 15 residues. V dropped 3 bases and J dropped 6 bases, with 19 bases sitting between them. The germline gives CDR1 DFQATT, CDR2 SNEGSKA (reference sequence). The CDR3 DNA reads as TGCAGTGCTAGTCCCAGGGCTACCCATAGGGATACGCAGTATTTT. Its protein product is CSASPRATHRDTQYF.

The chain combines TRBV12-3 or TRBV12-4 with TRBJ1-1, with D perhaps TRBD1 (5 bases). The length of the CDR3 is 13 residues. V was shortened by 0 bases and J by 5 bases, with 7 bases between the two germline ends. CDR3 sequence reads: CASSLAPGTEAFF. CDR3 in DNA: TGTGCCAGCAGTTTAGCGCCAGGGACTGAAGCTTTCTTT.

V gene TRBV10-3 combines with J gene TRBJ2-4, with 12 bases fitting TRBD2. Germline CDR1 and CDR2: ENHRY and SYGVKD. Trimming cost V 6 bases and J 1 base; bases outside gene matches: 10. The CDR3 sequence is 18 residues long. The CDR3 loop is CAIRRTSGTTGAKNIQYF. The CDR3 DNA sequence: TGTGCCATCAGGAGGACTAGCGGGACGACCGGTGCCAAAAACATTCAGTACTTC.

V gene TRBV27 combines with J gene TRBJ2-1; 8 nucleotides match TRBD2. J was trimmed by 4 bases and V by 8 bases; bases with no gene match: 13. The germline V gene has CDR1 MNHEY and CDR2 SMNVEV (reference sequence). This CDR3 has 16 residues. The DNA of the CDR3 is TGTGCCAGCGGCCCTACCGGGACTAGAACGTACAATGAGCAGTTCTTC. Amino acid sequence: CASGPTGTRTYNEQFF.

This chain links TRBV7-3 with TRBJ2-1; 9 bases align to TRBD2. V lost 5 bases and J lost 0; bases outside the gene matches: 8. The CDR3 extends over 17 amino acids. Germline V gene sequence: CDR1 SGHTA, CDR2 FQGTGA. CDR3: CASSPSTSGPSYNEQFF. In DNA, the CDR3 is TGTGCCAGCAGCCCTTCAACTAGCGGGCCCTCCTACAATGAGCAGTTCTTC.

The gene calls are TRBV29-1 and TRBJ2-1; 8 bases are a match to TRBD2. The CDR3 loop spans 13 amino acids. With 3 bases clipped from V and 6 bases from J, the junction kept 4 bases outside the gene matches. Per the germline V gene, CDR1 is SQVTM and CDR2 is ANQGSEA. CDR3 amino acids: CSVDKGLVNEQFF. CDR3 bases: TGCAGCGTTGATAAGGGACTAGTCAATGAGCAGTTCTTC.

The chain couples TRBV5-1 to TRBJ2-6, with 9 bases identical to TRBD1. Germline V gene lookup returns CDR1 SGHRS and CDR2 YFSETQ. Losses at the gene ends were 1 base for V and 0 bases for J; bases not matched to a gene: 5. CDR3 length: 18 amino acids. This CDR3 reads CASSLSLDRGSGANVLTF. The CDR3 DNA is TGCGCCAGCAGCTTGTCTCTGGACAGGGGCTCTGGGGCCAACGTCCTGACTTTC. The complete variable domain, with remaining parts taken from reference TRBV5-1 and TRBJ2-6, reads KAGVTQTPRYLIKTRGQQVTLSCSPISGHRSVSWYQQTPGQGLQFLFEYFSETQRNKGNFPGRFSGRQFSNSRSEMNVSTLELGDSALYLCASSLSLDRGSGANVLTFGAGSRLTVL.